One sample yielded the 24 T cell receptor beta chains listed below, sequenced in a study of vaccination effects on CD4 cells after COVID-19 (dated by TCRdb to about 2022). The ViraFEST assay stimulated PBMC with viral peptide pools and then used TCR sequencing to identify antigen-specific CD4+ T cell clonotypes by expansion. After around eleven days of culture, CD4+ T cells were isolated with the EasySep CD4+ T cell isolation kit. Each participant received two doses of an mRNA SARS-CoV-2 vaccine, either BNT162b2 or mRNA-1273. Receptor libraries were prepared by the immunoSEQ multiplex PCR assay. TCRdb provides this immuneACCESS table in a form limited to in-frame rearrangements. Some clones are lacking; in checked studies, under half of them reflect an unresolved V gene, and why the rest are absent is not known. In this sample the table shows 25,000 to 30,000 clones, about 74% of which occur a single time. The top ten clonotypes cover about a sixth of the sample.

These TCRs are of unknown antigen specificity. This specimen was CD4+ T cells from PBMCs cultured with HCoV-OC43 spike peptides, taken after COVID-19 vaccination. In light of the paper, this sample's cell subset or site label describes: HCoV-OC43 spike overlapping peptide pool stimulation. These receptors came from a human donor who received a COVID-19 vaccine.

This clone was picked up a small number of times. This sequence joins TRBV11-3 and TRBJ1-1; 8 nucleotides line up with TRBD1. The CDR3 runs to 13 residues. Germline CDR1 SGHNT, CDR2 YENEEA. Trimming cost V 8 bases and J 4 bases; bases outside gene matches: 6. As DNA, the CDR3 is TGTGCCAGCGGTGTTACAGGGGGCACTGAAGCTTTCTTT. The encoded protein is CASGVTGGTEAFF.

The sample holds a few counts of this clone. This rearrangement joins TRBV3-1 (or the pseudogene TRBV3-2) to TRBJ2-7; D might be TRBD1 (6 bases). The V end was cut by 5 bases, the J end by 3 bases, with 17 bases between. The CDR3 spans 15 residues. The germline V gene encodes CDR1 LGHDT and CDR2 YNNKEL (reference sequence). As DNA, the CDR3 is TGTGCCAGCAGCTTGGGCGGACAGATGGGCTACGAGCAGTACTTC. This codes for CASSLGGQMGYEQYF.

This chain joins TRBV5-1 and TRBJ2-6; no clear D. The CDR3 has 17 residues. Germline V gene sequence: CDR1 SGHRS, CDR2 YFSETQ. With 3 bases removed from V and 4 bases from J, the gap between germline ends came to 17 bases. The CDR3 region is CASSSSTGRAGANVLTF. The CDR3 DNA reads TGCGCCAGCAGCTCCTCGACCGGAAGAGCGGGGGCCAACGTCCTGACTTTC.

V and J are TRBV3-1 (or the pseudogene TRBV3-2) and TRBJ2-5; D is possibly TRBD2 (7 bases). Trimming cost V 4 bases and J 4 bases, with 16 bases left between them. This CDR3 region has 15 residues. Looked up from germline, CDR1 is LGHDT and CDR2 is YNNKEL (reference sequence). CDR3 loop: CASSPQGRGGETQYF. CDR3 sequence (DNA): TGTGCCAGCAGCCCCCAGGGGAGGGGGGGAGAGACCCAGTACTTC.

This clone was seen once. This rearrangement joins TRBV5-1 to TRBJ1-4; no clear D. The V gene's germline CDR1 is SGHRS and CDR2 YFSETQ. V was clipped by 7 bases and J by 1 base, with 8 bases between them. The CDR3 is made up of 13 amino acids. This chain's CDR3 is CASGSETNEKLFF. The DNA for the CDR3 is TGCGCCAGCGGGTCGGAAACTAATGAAAAACTGTTTTTT. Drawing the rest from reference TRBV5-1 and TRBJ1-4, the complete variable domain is KAGVTQTPRYLIKTRGQQVTLSCSPISGHRSVSWYQQTPGQGLQFLFEYFSETQRNKGNFPGRFSGRQFSNSRSEMNVSTLELGDSALYLCASGSETNEKLFFGSGTQLSVL.

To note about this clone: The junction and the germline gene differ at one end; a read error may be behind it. CDR3 region: CASRIGQGVTGLSQPQHF. As DNA, the CDR3 is TGTGCCAGTAGGATAGGACAGGGGGTAACGGGGTTAAGTCAGCCCCAGCATTTT. J is TRBJ1-5 and V is TRBV19; 10 bases fit TRBD1. Germline CDR1 LNHDA, CDR2 SQIVND (reference sequence). The length of the CDR3 is 18 residues.

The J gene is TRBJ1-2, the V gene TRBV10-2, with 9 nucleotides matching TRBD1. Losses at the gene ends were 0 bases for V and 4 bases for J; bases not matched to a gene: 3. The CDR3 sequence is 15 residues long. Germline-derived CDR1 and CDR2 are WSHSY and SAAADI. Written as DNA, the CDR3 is TGCGCCAGCAGTGAGTCCTTGACAGGGGGCTATGGCTACACCTTC. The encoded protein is CASSESLTGGYGYTF.

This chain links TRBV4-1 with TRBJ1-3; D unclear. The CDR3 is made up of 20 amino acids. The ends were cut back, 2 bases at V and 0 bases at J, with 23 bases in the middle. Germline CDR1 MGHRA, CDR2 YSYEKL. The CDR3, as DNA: TGCGCCAGCAGCCAACGAGGCTATTTAAGCCCGACTGACTCTGGAAACACCATATATTTT. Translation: CASSQRGYLSPTDSGNTIYF.

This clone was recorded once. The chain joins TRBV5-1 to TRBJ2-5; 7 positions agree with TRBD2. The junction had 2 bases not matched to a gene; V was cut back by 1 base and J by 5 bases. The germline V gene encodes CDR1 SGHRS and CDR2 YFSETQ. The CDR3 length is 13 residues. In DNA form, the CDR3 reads TGCGCCAGCAGCTTGTCCGGGGGGGAGACCCAGTACTTC. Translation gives CASSLSGGETQYF.

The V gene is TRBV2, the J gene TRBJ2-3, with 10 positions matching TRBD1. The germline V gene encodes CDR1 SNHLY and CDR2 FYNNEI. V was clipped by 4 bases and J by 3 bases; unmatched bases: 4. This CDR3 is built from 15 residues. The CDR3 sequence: CASSAQGQGTDTQYF. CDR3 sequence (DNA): TGTGCCAGCAGTGCTCAGGGACAGGGGACAGATACGCAGTATTTT.

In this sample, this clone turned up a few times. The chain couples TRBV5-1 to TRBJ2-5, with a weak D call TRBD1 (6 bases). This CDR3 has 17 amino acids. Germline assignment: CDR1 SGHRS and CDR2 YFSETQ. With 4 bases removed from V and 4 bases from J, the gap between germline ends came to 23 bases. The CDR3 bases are TGCGCCAGCAGCGCCGGGACATCCCTTGGAAGTCGAGAGACCCAGTACTTC. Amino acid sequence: CASSAGTSLGSRETQYF.

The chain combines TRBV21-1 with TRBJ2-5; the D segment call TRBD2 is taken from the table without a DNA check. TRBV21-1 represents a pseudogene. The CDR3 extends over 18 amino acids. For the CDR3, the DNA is TGTGCCAGCAGCACCGAACTAGCGGGAGTATTTTATGGAGAGACCCAGTACTTC. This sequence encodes CASSTELAGVFYGETQYF.

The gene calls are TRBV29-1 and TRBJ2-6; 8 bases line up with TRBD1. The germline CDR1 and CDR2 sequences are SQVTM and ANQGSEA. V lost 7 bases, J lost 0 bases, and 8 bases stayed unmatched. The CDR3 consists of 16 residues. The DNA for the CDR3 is TGCAGCGGCCCGGACAGGGTCCGCTCTGGGGCCAACGTCCTGACTTTC. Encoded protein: CSGPDRVRSGANVLTF.

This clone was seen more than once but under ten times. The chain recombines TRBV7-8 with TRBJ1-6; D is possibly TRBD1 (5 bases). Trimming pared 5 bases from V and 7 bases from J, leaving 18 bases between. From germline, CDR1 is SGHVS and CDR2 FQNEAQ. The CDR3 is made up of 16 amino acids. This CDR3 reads CASSPITKGRNSPLHF. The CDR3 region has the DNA TGTGCCAGCAGCCCAATTACTAAGGGGCGGAATTCACCCCTCCACTTT.

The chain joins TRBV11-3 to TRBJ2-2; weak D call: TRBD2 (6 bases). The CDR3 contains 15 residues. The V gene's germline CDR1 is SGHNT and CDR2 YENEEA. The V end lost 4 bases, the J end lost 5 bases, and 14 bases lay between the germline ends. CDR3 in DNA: TGTGCCAGCAGCTCGATCCACCGGGGGACCGGGGAGCTGTTTTTT. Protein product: CASSSIHRGTGELFF.

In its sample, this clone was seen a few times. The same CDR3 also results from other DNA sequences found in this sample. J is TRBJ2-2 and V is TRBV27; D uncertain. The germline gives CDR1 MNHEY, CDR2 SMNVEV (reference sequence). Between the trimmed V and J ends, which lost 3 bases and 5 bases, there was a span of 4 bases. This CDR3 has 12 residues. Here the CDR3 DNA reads TGTGCCAGCAGTTTCTGGACCGGGGAGCTGTTTTTT. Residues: CASSFWTGELFF.

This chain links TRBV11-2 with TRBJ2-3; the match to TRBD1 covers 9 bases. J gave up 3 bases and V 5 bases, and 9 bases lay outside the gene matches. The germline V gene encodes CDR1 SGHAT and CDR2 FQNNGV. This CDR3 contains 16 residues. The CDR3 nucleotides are TGTGCCAGCAGCCGCTCAGGGACAGGGAAGACAGATACGCAGTATTTT. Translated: CASSRSGTGKTDTQYF. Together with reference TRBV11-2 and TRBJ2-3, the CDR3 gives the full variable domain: EAGVAQSPRYKIIEKRQSVAFWCNPISGHATLYWYQQILGQGPKLLIQFQNNGVVDDSQLPKDRFSAERLKGVDSTLKIQPAKLEDSAVYLCASSRSGTGKTDTQYFGPGTRLTVL.

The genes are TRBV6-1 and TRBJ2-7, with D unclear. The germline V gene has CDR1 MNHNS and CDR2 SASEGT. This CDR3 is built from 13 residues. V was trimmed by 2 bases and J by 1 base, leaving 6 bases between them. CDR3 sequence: CASSESLSYEQYF. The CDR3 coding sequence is TGTGCCAGCAGTGAATCCCTATCCTACGAGCAGTACTTC.

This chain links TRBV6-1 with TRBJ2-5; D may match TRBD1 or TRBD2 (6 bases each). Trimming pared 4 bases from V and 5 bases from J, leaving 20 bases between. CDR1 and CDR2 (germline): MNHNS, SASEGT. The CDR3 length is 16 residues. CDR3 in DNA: TGTGCCAGCAGTGGGTGGGACTTGGGGGCGCGGGAGACCCAGTACTTC. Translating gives CASSGWDLGARETQYF.

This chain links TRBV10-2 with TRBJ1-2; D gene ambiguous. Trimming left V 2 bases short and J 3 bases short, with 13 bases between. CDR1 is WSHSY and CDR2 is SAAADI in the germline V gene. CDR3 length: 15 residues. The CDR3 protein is CASSEVAISHYGYTF. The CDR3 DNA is TGCGCCAGCAGTGAGGTGGCCATCTCACACTATGGCTACACCTTC.

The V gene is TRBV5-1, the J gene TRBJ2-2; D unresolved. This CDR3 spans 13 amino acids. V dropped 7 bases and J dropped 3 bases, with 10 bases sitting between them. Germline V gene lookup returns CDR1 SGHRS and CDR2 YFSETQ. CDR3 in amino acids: CASVGQDTGELFF. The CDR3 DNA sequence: TGCGCCAGCGTAGGGCAGGACACCGGGGAGCTGTTTTTT.

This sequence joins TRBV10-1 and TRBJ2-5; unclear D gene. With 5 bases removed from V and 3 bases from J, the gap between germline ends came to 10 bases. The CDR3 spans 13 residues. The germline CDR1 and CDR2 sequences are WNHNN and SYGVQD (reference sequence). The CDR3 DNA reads TGCGCCAGCAGTTCGAGGTCGGAAGAGACCCAGTACTTC. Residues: CASSSRSEETQYF.

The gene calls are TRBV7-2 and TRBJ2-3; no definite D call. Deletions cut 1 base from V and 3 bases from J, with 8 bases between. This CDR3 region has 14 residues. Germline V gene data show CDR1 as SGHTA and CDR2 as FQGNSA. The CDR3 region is CASSLGPATDTQYF. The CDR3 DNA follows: TGTGCCAGCAGCTTAGGGCCCGCAACAGATACGCAGTATTTT.

CDR3 residues: CASSQWVKGDRANYGYTF. CDR3 in DNA: TGCGCCAGCAGCCAGTGGGTAAAAGGGGACAGGGCAAACTATGGCTACACCTTC. The rearrangement uses TRBV4-1 and TRBJ1-2; 9 nucleotides agree with TRBD1. The CDR3 loop spans 18 amino acids. V lost 3 bases and J lost 2; bases outside the gene matches: 13. The germline CDR1 and CDR2 sequences are MGHRA and YSYEKL.